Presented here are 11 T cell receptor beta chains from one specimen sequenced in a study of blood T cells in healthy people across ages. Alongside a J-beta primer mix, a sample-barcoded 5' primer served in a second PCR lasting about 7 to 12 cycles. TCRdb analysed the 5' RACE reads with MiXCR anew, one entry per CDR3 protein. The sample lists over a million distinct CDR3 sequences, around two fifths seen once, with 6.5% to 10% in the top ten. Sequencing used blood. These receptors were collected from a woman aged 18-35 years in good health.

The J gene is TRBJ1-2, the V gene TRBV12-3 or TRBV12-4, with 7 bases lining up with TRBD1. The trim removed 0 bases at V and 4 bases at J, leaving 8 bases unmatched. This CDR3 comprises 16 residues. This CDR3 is CASSLAARQGRYGYTF. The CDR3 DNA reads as TGTGCCAGCAGTTTAGCGGCCCGACAGGGCCGCTATGGCTACACCTTC.

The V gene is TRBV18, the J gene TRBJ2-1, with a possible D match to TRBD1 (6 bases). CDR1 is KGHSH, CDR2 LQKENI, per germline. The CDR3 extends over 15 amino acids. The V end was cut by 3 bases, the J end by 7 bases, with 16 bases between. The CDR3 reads CASSPNIQGRNEQFF. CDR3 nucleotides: TGTGCCAGCTCACCGAACATACAGGGCAGGAATGAGCAGTTCTTC.

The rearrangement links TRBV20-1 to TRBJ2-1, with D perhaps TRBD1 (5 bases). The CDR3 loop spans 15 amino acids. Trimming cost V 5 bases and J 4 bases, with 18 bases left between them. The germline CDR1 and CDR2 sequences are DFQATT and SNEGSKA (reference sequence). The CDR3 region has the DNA TGCAGTGCTCCCATCCCAGACAGTAATTACAATGAGCAGTTCTTC. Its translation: CSAPIPDSNYNEQFF.

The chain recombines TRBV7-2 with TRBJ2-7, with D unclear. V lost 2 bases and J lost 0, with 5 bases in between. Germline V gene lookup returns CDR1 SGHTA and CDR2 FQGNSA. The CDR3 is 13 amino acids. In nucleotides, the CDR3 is TGTGCCAGCAGCTTAATAAGCTCCTACGAGCAGTACTTC. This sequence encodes CASSLISSYEQYF.

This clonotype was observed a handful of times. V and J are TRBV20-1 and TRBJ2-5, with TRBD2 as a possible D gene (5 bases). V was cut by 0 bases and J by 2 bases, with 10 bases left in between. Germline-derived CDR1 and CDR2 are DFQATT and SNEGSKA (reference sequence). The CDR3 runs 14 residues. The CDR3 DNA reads TGCAGTGCTAGAGATGAACCGGGACAAGAGACCCAGTACTTC. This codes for CSARDEPGQETQYF.

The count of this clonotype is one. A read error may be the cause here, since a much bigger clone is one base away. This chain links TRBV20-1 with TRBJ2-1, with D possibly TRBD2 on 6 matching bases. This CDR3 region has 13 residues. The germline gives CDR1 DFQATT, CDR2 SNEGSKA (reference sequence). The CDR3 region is CSASGGPYSEQFF. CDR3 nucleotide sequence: TGCAGTGCTAGCGGGGGTCCCTACAGTGAGCAGTTCTTC.

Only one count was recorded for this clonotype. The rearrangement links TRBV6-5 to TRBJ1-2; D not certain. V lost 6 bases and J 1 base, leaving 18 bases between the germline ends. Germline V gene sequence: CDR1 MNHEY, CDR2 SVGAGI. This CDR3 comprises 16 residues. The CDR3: CASSPPVKEHNYGYTF. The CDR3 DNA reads TGTGCCAGCAGCCCGCCCGTAAAGGAGCATAACTATGGCTACACCTTC.

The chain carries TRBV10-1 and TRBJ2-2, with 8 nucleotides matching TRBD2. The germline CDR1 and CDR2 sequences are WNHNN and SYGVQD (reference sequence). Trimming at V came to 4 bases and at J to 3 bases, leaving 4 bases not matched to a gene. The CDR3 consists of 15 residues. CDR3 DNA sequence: TGCGCCAGCAGTGCTGGGACTAGACACACCGGGGAGCTGTTTTTT. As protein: CASSAGTRHTGELFF.

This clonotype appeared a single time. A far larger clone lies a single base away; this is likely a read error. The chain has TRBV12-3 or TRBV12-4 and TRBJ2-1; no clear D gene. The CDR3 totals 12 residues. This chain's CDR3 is CASSPTGNERFF. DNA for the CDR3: TGTGCCAGCAGTCCGACTGGAAATGAGCGGTTCTTC.

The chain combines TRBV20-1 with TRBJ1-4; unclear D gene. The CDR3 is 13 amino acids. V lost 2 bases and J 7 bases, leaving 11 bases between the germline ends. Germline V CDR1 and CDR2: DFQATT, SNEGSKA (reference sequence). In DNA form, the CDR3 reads TGCAGTGCTAGACCCCCGGGGTTTGAAAAACTGTTTTTT. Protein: CSARPPGFEKLFF.

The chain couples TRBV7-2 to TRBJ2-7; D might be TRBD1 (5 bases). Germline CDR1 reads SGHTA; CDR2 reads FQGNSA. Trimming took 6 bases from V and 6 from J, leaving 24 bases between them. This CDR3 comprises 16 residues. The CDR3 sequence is CASSPPGWKGVGEQYF. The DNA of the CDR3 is TGTGCCAGCAGTCCCCCCGGGTGGAAAGGGGTAGGCGAGCAGTACTTC. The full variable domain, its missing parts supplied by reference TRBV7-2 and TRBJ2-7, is GAGVSQSPSNKVTEKGKDVELRCDPISGHTALYWYRQSLGQGLEFLIYFQGNSAPDKSGLPSDRFSAERTGGSVSTLTIQRTQQEDSAVYLCASSPPGWKGVGEQYFGPGTRLTVT.